Here is one T cell receptor (beta chain) with its context. The data are from a study of low-dose radiotherapy and immunotherapy resistance in tumors. TRAV- and TRBV-specific primers, spanning alpha and beta chains, primed first-strand cDNA. A roughly 20-cycle PCR with a constant-region primer and V-primer adapter amplified TCRs. mRNA, after isolation, was amplified by in vitro transcription. TCRdb independently ran MiXCR on the reads; one entry per CDR3 protein. The data hold 15,000 to 20,000 distinct CDR3 sequences, with approximately 70% observed a single time. The V and J ends lost 5 bases and 4 bases, in that order; junction bases with no gene match: 6. The CDR3 totals 14 residues. Each eligible patient had an advanced solid tumor, and these tumors lacked tumor-infiltrating lymphocytes.

The sequence was collected from a human donor with advanced metastatic prostate, ovarian, gallbladder or colorectal cancer (not recorded which). This table probably holds off-target reads from a library built for another chain. The chain recombines TRBV12-3 or TRBV12-4 with TRBJ2-7; 9 nucleotides agree with TRBD1. The CDR3 spells CASSKDRGVYEQYF. In DNA, the CDR3 is TGTGCCAGCAGTAAGGACAGGGGCGTTTACGAGCAGTACTTC.